This T cell receptor beta chain was captured by sequencing in a study of cytomegalovirus exposure and HLA in healthy donors. The PCR employed 60 Vbeta primers together with 13 Jbeta primers. TCRdb's table, derived via immunoSEQ multiplex PCR, lists solely in-frame clones and lacks some. The data hold some 180,000 clones, with roughly 80% observed a single time. This clone came up a few times. The TCR originated in a female donor in good health and CMV-seronegative. The material sequenced was PBMCs.

The CDR3 DNA sequence: TGTGCCAGCAGCCCCGGTGGTACTGAAGCTTTCTTT. Residues: CASSPGGTEAFF. The chain couples TRBV7-2 to TRBJ1-1; D remains ambiguous. Trimming stripped 5 bases from V and 5 bases from J, with 9 bases between. Germline assignment: CDR1 SGHTA and CDR2 FQGNSA. The CDR3 contains 12 residues. Filled out from reference TRBV7-2 and TRBJ1-1, the complete variable domain reads GAGVSQSPSNKVTEKGKDVELRCDPISGHTALYWYRQSLGQGLEFLIYFQGNSAPDKSGLPSDRFSAERTGGSVSTLTIQRTQQEDSAVYLCASSPGGTEAFFGQGTRLTVV.